Each of the 24 T cell receptor beta chains below was sequenced from the same sample in a study of blood T cell repertoires in COVID-19. Assay: immunoSEQ multiplex PCR; the TCRdb copy retains only in-frame clones and omits some. The data show 17,000 or so clones, with 90% to 95% seen just once and 6.5% to 7.5% held by the top ten. Sequenced sample: peripheral blood. These receptors originate from a human donor in a cohort sampled during active COVID-19.

The rearrangement links TRBV5-4 to TRBJ1-1; no definite D call. Trimming left V 5 bases short and J 3 bases short, with 11 bases between. Germline V CDR1 and CDR2: SGHNT, YYREEE (reference sequence). The CDR3 has 13 amino acids. CDR3 in amino acids: CASSSQAHTEAFF. The CDR3 region has the DNA TGTGCCAGCAGTTCTCAGGCTCACACTGAAGCTTTCTTT.

This chain connects TRBV19 to TRBJ2-5; 11 nucleotides match TRBD2. This CDR3 has 15 residues. V was pared by 10 bases and J by 4 bases, with 11 bases of the junction left unmatched. Germline assignment: CDR1 LNHDA and CDR2 SQIVND (reference sequence). The CDR3 DNA reads as TGTGCCACCTCGACTAGCGGGGCGCAACGAGAGACCCAGTACTTC. Translated: CATSTSGAQRETQYF.

The V call is TRBV2, the J call TRBJ2-7; 7 bases map to TRBD1. CDR1 is SNHLY, CDR2 FYNNEI, per germline. V trimming: 4 bases; J trimming: 4 bases; junction bases outside the gene matches: 1. The CDR3 is made up of 12 amino acids. CDR3 nucleotides: TGTGCCAGCAGTGCGACAGGGTACGAGCAGTACTTC. Translated, it gives CASSATGYEQYF. The full variable domain, with the rest looked up from reference TRBV2 and TRBJ2-7, is EPEVTQTPSHQVTQMGQEVILRCVPISNHLYFYWYRQILGQKVEFLVSFYNNEISEKSEIFDDQFSVERPDGSNFTLKIRSTKLEDSAMYFCASSATGYEQYFGPGTRLTVT.

The chain joins TRBV18 to TRBJ2-2, with 10 bases identical to TRBD2. This CDR3 has 17 amino acids. J lost 3 bases, V lost 1 base, and 5 bases had no gene match. Per the germline V gene, CDR1 is KGHSH and CDR2 is LQKENI. The CDR3 loop is CASSPLTSGTDTGELFF. The CDR3 region has the DNA TGTGCCAGCTCACCACTTACTAGCGGGACGGACACCGGGGAGCTGTTTTTT.

V and J are TRBV30 and TRBJ2-6, with 8 bases matching TRBD1. Trimming took 3 bases from V and 0 from J; bases not matched to a gene: 10. Germline V lookup: CDR1 GTSNPN, CDR2 SVGIG (reference sequence). CDR3 length: 18 amino acids. The CDR3 DNA sequence: TGTGCCTGGAGCGTCCGGGACAGGCACCTCTCTGGGGCCAACGTCCTGACTTTC. Its protein is CAWSVRDRHLSGANVLTF.

V usage is TRBV19 and J usage is TRBJ2-1; 9 nucleotides agree with TRBD2. CDR1 and CDR2 (germline): LNHDA, SQIVND (reference sequence). V gave up 5 bases and J gave up 5 bases; unmatched junction bases: 7. The CDR3 runs 15 residues. CDR3 DNA: TGTGCCAGTAGTGCGGGGGGGCTTGGGGACAATGAGCAGTTCTTC. Protein sequence: CASSAGGLGDNEQFF.

The chain has TRBV6-5 and TRBJ1-4, with a tentative D call TRBD1 (5 bases). Germline loops: CDR1 MNHEY, CDR2 SVGAGI. The CDR3 has 12 residues. V was clipped by 11 bases and J by 6 bases, with 13 bases between them. The CDR3 nucleotides are TGTGCCTGTTGGGGGGATCATGAAAAACTGTTTTTT. As protein: CACWGDHEKLFF.

The CDR3, as DNA: TGTGCCAGCACCGTGGGACAACGCAATGAGCAGTTCTTC. Its protein product is CASTVGQRNEQFF. The chain employs TRBV28 and TRBJ2-1; D may be TRBD1 (6 bases). Germline CDR1 reads MDHEN; CDR2 reads SYDVKM. The V and J ends lost 7 bases and 6 bases respectively, with 13 bases between them. This CDR3 is 13 amino acids long.

CDR3 loop: CAWRRTGSGNTIYF. CDR3 nucleotide sequence: TGTGCCTGGAGAAGGACAGGGTCTGGAAACACCATATATTTT. The chain couples TRBV30 to TRBJ1-3, with 8 positions matching TRBD1. Per the germline V gene, CDR1 is GTSNPN and CDR2 is SVGIG (reference sequence). The CDR3 runs 14 residues. With 3 bases clipped from V and 1 base from J, the junction kept 2 bases outside the gene matches.

The chain employs TRBV27 and TRBJ1-1; D call uncertain. The CDR3 sequence is 19 residues long. From germline, CDR1 is MNHEY and CDR2 SMNVEV (reference sequence). Trimming took off 0 bases at V and 1 base at J, with 21 bases between the two ends. The CDR3 coding sequence is TGTGCCAGCAGTTTATCTCCAACTCAAACTAGAATGTCGAACACTGAAGCTTTCTTT. Translated: CASSLSPTQTRMSNTEAFF.

The V and J genes are TRBV5-3 and TRBJ2-1, with 10 nucleotides matching TRBD2. TRBV5-3 is flagged as an ORF with uncertain function. The CDR3 runs 16 residues. With 1 base clipped from V and 9 bases from J, the junction kept 10 bases outside the gene matches. CDR3 protein: CARSLKAGGRLGEQFF. The CDR3 bases are TGTGCCAGAAGCTTGAAAGCGGGGGGGCGCTTGGGTGAGCAGTTCTTC.

V and J are TRBV9 and TRBJ2-2; TRBD2 matches at 14 bases. Germline V lookup: CDR1 SGDLS, CDR2 YYNGEE. This CDR3 is built from 14 residues. With 6 bases clipped from V and 7 bases from J, the junction kept 2 bases outside the gene matches. The CDR3 region has the DNA TGTGCCAGCAAGGGACTAGCGGGAGTCGGGGAGCTGTTTTTT. Translation gives CASKGLAGVGELFF.

V usage is TRBV2 and J usage is TRBJ2-7, with 8 nucleotides matching TRBD1. Germline-derived CDR1 and CDR2 are SNHLY and FYNNEI. The CDR3 totals 16 residues. Trimming removed 6 bases from V and 1 base from J; junction bases left unmatched: 11. The CDR3 here is CASSQDRATLSYEQYF. CDR3 in DNA: TGTGCCAGCAGCCAGGACAGGGCTACTTTATCCTACGAGCAGTACTTC. The entire variable domain, with the rest obtained from reference TRBV2 and TRBJ2-7, is as follows: EPEVTQTPSHQVTQMGQEVILRCVPISNHLYFYWYRQILGQKVEFLVSFYNNEISEKSEIFDDQFSVERPDGSNFTLKIRSTKLEDSAMYFCASSQDRATLSYEQYFGPGTRLTVT.

The V gene is TRBV7-8, the J gene TRBJ1-1; D remains ambiguous. Germline CDR1 SGHVS, CDR2 FQNEAQ. V shed 3 bases and J shed 3 bases, with 2 bases lying between them. The CDR3 consists of 11 residues. The CDR3 nucleotides are TGTGCCAGCAGCTTCGACACTGAAGCTTTCTTT. It encodes CASSFDTEAFF.

This clone showed up just once. The V gene is TRBV21-1, the J gene TRBJ1-5; the table's D gene call, TRBD1, was not cross checked with the DNA. TRBV21-1 is assigned pseudogene status. The CDR3 consists of 17 residues. The DNA of the CDR3 is TGTGCCAGCAGCAAAGCGACAGGAGCCTATAGCAATCAGCCCCAGCATTTT. It codes for CASSKATGAYSNQPQHF.

V and J are TRBV18 and TRBJ2-1; D gene unclear. The germline gives CDR1 KGHSH, CDR2 LQKENI. The CDR3 consists of 15 residues. With 1 base removed from V and 2 bases from J, the gap between germline ends came to 9 bases. For the CDR3, the DNA is TGTGCCAGCTCACCACGGGCAGCCGCCTACAATGAGCAGTTCTTC. Encoded protein: CASSPRAAAYNEQFF.

V and J are TRBV7-9 and TRBJ2-5, with 10 bases that match TRBD2. After removal of 3 bases from V and 5 bases from J, the junction contained 18 bases not matched to a gene. Germline CDR1 is SEHNR and CDR2 is FQNEAQ (reference sequence). The CDR3 spans 19 residues. The CDR3 sequence is CASSLRGELLAGWAETQYF. The CDR3, as DNA: TGTGCCAGCAGCTTGCGGGGGGAGTTACTAGCGGGATGGGCGGAGACCCAGTACTTC.

The V and J genes are TRBV19 and TRBJ2-7, with D perhaps TRBD2 (5 bases). Germline V gene data show CDR1 as LNHDA and CDR2 as SQIVND (reference sequence). The CDR3 has 15 amino acids. Trimming cost V 3 bases and J 4 bases, with 16 bases left between them. CDR3 nucleotide sequence: TGTGCCAGTAGTATGTCCAGGTCGGGGTTTTACGAGCAGTACTTC. As protein: CASSMSRSGFYEQYF.

The chain combines TRBV18 with TRBJ2-5, with TRBD1 matching over 8 bases. The germline V gene encodes CDR1 KGHSH and CDR2 LQKENI. V was pared by 0 bases and J by 3 bases, with 0 bases of the junction left unmatched. The CDR3 covers 14 residues. The CDR3 spells CASSPPTGEETQYF. The CDR3 DNA is TGTGCCAGCTCACCACCGACAGGGGAAGAGACCCAGTACTTC. Combining the CDR3 with reference TRBV18 and TRBJ2-5 gives the whole variable domain NAGVMQNPRHLVRRRGQEARLRCSPMKGHSHVYWYRQLPEEGLKFMVYLQKENIIDESGMPKERFSAEFPKEGPSILRIQQVVRGDSAAYFCASSPPTGEETQYFGPGTRLLVL.

This chain links TRBV4-2 with TRBJ1-2; maybe TRBD1 (6 bases). CDR3 length equals 14 residues. Deletions cut 3 bases from V and 3 bases from J, with 11 bases between. Germline V CDR1 and CDR2: LGHNA, YNFKEQ. The CDR3 loop reads CASSQAKGDYGYTF. DNA for the CDR3: TGTGCCAGCAGCCAGGCGAAGGGGGACTATGGCTACACCTTC.

The chain has TRBV27 and TRBJ2-7; D is perhaps TRBD1 (6 bases). The CDR3 consists of 16 residues. V was shortened by 2 bases and J by 2 bases, with 16 bases between the two germline ends. Per germline, CDR1 MNHEY and CDR2 SMNVEV (reference sequence). This chain's CDR3 is CASSLRFFGTTYEQYF. DNA for the CDR3: TGTGCCAGCAGTTTACGGTTTTTTGGGACAACCTACGAGCAGTACTTC.

This chain connects TRBV29-1 to TRBJ1-2; the match to TRBD1 covers 9 bases. Unmatched junction bases numbered 9, after V lost 6 bases and J lost 7 bases. This CDR3 spans 13 amino acids. CDR1 and CDR2 from the germline V gene are SQVTM and ANQGSEA. CDR3 residues: CSVVNRGLGGYTF. The DNA of the CDR3 is TGCAGCGTCGTTAACAGGGGGCTAGGTGGCTACACCTTC.

The rearrangement links TRBV5-1 to TRBJ1-1; 9 nucleotides align to TRBD1. Trimming cost V 0 bases and J 8 bases; bases outside gene matches: 14. The CDR3 runs 17 residues. Germline values: CDR1 SGHRS, CDR2 YFSETQ. The CDR3 loop is CASSLALGTGRSQEAFF. CDR3 DNA sequence: TGCGCCAGCAGCTTGGCGCTTGGGACAGGGAGGTCACAGGAAGCTTTCTTT. Full variable domain (missing parts from reference TRBV5-1 and TRBJ1-1): KAGVTQTPRYLIKTRGQQVTLSCSPISGHRSVSWYQQTPGQGLQFLFEYFSETQRNKGNFPGRFSGRQFSNSRSEMNVSTLELGDSALYLCASSLALGTGRSQEAFFGQGTRLTVV.

This clone occurred a few times. The gene calls are TRBV5-8 and TRBJ2-7; 7 positions agree with TRBD2. The CDR3 consists of 14 residues. From germline, CDR1 is SGHTS and CDR2 YDEGEE. With V trimmed by 2 bases and J by 3 bases, 5 bases remained unmatched. CDR3 in DNA: TGTGCCAGCAGCTTTATAGCGGGTAACTACGAGCAGTACTTC. This codes for CASSFIAGNYEQYF.